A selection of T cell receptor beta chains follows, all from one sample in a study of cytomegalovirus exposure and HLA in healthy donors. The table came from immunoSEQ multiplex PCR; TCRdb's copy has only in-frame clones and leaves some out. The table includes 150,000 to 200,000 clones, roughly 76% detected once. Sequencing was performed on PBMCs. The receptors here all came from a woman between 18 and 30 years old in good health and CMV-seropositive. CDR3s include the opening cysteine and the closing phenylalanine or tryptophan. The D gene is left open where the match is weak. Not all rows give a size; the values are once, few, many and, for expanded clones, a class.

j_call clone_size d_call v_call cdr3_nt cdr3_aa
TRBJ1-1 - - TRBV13 TGTGCCAGCAGCCCGGGAGTCTTAGGTTATACGAACACTGAAGCTTTCTTT CASSPGVLGYTNTEAFF
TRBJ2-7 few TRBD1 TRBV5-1 TGCGCCAGCAGCTTGAATCAGGGGGCGTACGAGCAGTACTTC CASSLNQGAYEQYF
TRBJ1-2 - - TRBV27 TGTGCCAGCCGCCCGACGACAGGAGTCTATGGCTACACCTTC CASRPTTGVYGYTF
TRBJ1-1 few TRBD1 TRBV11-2 TGTGCCAGCAGCTGGACCCGGGACAGCAAAGAAGCTTTCTTT CASSWTRDSKEAFF
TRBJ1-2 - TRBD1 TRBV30 TGTGCCTGGAGCTCCGGGACAGTCTATGGCTACACCTTC CAWSSGTVYGYTF
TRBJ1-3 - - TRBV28 TGTGCCAGCAGTTTCCGTGGACAGGGAAACACCATATATTTT CASSFRGQGNTIYF
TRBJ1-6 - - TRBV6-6 TGTGCCAGCAGTTACCTAGTGGGGCAGGGCAATTCACCCCTCCACTTT CASSYLVGQGNSPLHF
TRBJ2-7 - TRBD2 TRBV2 TGTGCCAGCACGAAGGCCCTCCCCAAGCGGGGGGATAACGAGCAGTACTTC CASTKALPKRGDNEQYF
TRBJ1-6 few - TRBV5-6 TGTGCCAGCAGCCAAGATACCCCGGGGGGTAATTCACCCCTCCACTTT CASSQDTPGGNSPLHF
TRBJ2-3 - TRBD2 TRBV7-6 TGTGCCAGCAGCTTAACGACTGCGGGGGGGCCCACAGATACGCAGTATTTT CASSLTTAGGPTDTQYF
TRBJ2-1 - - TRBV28 TGTGCCAGCAGTTCTCTGGCCAGCGGGTCATACGGTGACTACAATGAGCAGTTCTTC CASSSLASGSYGDYNEQFF
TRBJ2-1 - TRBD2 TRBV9 TGTGCCAGCAGCGTAGCTACGGGGCTAGCGGGGGGCCCGTTCAATGAGCAGTTCTTC CASSVATGLAGGPFNEQFF
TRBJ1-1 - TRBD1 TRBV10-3 TGTGCCATCAGAAGAGGGGGCGCACTGAACACTGAAGCTTTCTTT CAIRRGGALNTEAFF
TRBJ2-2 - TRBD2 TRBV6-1 TGTGCCAGCAGCGAAGGGACTAGCGGGGGATTTAACACCGGGGAGCTGTTTTTT CASSEGTSGGFNTGELFF
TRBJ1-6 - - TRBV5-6 TGTGCCAGCAGCTTGAGCAGGGCCGATTCACCCCTCCACTTT CASSLSRADSPLHF
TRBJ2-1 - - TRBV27 TGTGCCAGCAGTCCCTATATCGCCTACAATGAGCAGTTCTTC CASSPYIAYNEQFF
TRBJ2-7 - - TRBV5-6 TGTGCCAGCAGCTACGGGACACCCTACGAGCAGTACTTC CASSYGTPYEQYF
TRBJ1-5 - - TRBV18 TGTGCCAGCTCACCAGGGGCTAGCAATCAGCCCCAGCATTTT CASSPGASNQPQHF
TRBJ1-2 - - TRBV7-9 TGTGCCAGCAGCGACCGGGGTAGGGGCTACACCTTC CASSDRGRGYTF
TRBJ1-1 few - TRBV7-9 TGTGCCAGCAGTTTCACGGGGGGAGGGGACACTGAAGCTTTCTTT CASSFTGGGDTEAFF
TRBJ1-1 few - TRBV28 TGTGCCAGCAGACATCAAATAAGGGGGTTAGACACTGAAGCTTTCTTT CASRHQIRGLDTEAFF
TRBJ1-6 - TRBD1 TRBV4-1 TGCGCCAGCAGCCAAGAAGACTTCGGGGACAGGGGAACTCACAATTCACCCCTCCACTTT CASSQEDFGDRGTHNSPLHF
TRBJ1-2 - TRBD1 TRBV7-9 TGTGCCAGCAGCCCAGGACAGGGTTTGGGCTATGGCTACACCTTC CASSPGQGLGYGYTF
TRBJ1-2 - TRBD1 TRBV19 TGTGCCAGTAGTACTGGACAGGGAAACTATGGCTACACCTTC CASSTGQGNYGYTF
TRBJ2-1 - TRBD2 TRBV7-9 TGTGCCAGCAGCTTAGCGCAAGGACTAGCGGGGGGGCTAAATGAGCAGTTCTTC CASSLAQGLAGGLNEQFF
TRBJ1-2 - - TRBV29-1 TGCAGCGTTGACCCTTCCCGGACGGGGGGTGATGGCTACACCTTC CSVDPSRTGGDGYTF
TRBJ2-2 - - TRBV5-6 TGTGCCAGCAGCTTGGCCGTTGGGGGGAGCCCCACCGGGGAGCTGTTTTTT CASSLAVGGSPTGELFF
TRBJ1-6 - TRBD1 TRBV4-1 TGCGCCAGCAGCCAGTCCCGGGACAGGATAATCTGGGATTCACCCCTCCACTTT CASSQSRDRIIWDSPLHF
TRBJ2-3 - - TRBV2 TGTGCCAGCAGCTCCGGGACTCGGGAGGATACGCAGTATTTT CASSSGTREDTQYF
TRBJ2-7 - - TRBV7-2 TGTGCCAGCAGCTTGGCAGCGGCTAGCGTCGAGCAGTACTTC CASSLAAASVEQYF
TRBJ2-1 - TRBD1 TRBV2 TGTGCCAGCAGTGAAGCGACCGGGACAGGGTTCCAGCAGTTCTTC CASSEATGTGFQQFF
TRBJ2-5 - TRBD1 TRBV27 TGTGCCAGCAGGACAGGGGGGGAGACCCAGTACTTC CASRTGGETQYF
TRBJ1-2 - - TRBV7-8 TGTGCCAGCAGCTTAGCCGCAGGGGACTATGGCTACACCTTC CASSLAAGDYGYTF
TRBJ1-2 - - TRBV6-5 TGTGCCAGCAGTTACTCCACCGGGCAGAGGGTAGGCGGCTACACCTTC CASSYSTGQRVGGYTF
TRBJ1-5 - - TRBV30 TGTGCCGGCTCCGGGGGTCAGCCCCAGCATTTT CAGSGGQPQHF
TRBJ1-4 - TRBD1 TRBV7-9 TGTGCCAGCAGCCTAACAACAGGGGATAATGAAAAACTGTTTTTT CASSLTTGDNEKLFF
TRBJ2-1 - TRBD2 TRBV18 TGTGCCAGCTCGGTAAGCGGGGGCTACAATGAGCAGTTCTTC CASSVSGGYNEQFF
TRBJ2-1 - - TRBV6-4 TGTGCCAGCAGTGACTCAGGGGAAGAGGATGAGCAGTTCTTC CASSDSGEEDEQFF
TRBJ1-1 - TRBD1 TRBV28 TGTGCCAGCAGTTTAATGTCGGACAGGGTTTACACTGAAGCTTTCTTT CASSLMSDRVYTEAFF
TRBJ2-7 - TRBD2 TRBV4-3 TGCGCCAGCAGCCCTAGAGGAGCGGGGCTCTACGAGCAGTACTTC CASSPRGAGLYEQYF
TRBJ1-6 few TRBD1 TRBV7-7 TGTGCCAGCAGGCGGACAGGGTTTGAGGGATCACCCCTCCACTTT CASRRTGFEGSPLHF
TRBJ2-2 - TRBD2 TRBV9 TGTGCCAGCAGTCTAAGCGGGGGGTGGACCGGGGAGCTGTTTTTT CASSLSGGWTGELFF
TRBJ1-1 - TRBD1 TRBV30 TGTGCCTGGGACAGGGTAAGCGCTGAAGCTTTCTTT CAWDRVSAEAFF
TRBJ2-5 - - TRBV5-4 TGTGCCAGCAGTCCATCCCAGGGAGAGACCCAGTACTTC CASSPSQGETQYF